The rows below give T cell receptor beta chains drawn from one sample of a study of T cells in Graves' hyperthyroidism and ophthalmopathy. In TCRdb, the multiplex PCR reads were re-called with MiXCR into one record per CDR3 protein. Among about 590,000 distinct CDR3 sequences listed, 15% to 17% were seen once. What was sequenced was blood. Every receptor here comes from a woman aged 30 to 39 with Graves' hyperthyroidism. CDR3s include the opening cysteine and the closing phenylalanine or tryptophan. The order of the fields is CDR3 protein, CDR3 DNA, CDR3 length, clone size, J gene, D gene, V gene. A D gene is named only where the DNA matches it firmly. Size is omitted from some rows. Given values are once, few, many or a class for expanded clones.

CDR3aa: CAWSPDRGFYGYTF; CDR3nt: TGTGCCTGGAGTCCCGACAGGGGCTTCTATGGCTACACCTTC; len: 14; abundance: many; j_gene: TRBJ1-2; d_gene: TRBD1; v_gene: TRBV30
CDR3aa: CASSLLAGGESPLHF; CDR3nt: TGTGCCAGCAGCTTATTGGCAGGGGGAGAGTCACCCCTCCACTTT; len: 15; abundance: -; j_gene: TRBJ1-6; d_gene: TRBD1; v_gene: TRBV7-2
CDR3aa: CSAVPENYGYTF; CDR3nt: TGCAGTGCCGTGCCGGAAAACTATGGCTACACCTTC; len: 12; abundance: many; j_gene: TRBJ1-2; d_gene: -; v_gene: TRBV20-1
CDR3aa: CAGNEQFF; CDR3nt: TGTGCAGGAAATGAGCAGTTCTTC; len: 8; abundance: many; j_gene: TRBJ2-1; d_gene: -; v_gene: TRBV7-9
CDR3aa: CASSLGIQGSDTQYF; CDR3nt: TGCGCCAGCAGCTTAGGCATCCAGGGTTCAGATACGCAGTATTTT; len: 15; abundance: many; j_gene: TRBJ2-3; d_gene: -; v_gene: TRBV5-1
CDR3aa: CASSPRLGQETQYF; CDR3nt: TGTGCCAGCAGCCCCAGACTTGGACAAGAGACCCAGTACTTC; len: 14; abundance: many; j_gene: TRBJ2-5; d_gene: -; v_gene: TRBV12-3/TRBV12-4
CDR3aa: CASSFITGGHEKLFF; CDR3nt: TGTGCCAGCAGTTTCATCACGGGAGGCCATGAAAAACTGTTTTTT; len: 15; abundance: -; j_gene: TRBJ1-4; d_gene: -; v_gene: TRBV12-3/TRBV12-4
CDR3aa: CASSSVKWYNYGYTF; CDR3nt: TGTGCCAGCAGCTCCGTGAAATGGTATAACTATGGCTACACCTTC; len: 15; abundance: -; j_gene: TRBJ1-2; d_gene: -; v_gene: TRBV9
CDR3aa: CASTIVGTSGIFTYNEQFF; CDR3nt: TGCGCCAGCACCATTGTCGGGACTAGCGGGATATTCACCTACAATGAGCAGTTCTTC; len: 19; abundance: -; j_gene: TRBJ2-1; d_gene: TRBD2; v_gene: TRBV5-1
CDR3aa: CASRETGTSNQPQHF; CDR3nt: TGTGCCAGCAGAGAGACAGGAACGAGCAATCAGCCCCAGCATTTT; len: 15; abundance: many; j_gene: TRBJ1-5; d_gene: -; v_gene: TRBV2
CDR3aa: CASSIIGQETQYF; CDR3nt: TGTGCCAGCAGTATCATCGGCCAAGAGACCCAGTACTTC; len: 13; abundance: many; j_gene: TRBJ2-5; d_gene: -; v_gene: TRBV27
CDR3aa: CASRAQGNTEAFF; CDR3nt: TGTGCCAGCAGGGCCCAGGGGAACACTGAAGCTTTCTTT; len: 13; abundance: many; j_gene: TRBJ1-1; d_gene: -; v_gene: TRBV2
CDR3aa: CASSQNRGGYGYTF; CDR3nt: TGCGCCAGCAGCCAAAACAGGGGGGGCTATGGCTACACCTTC; len: 14; abundance: few; j_gene: TRBJ1-2; d_gene: TRBD1; v_gene: TRBV4-3
CDR3aa: CASSPETGVMGYRQPQHF; CDR3nt: TGCGCCAGCAGCCCGGAAACAGGGGTAATGGGTTATCGTCAGCCCCAGCATTTT; len: 18; abundance: -; j_gene: TRBJ1-5; d_gene: TRBD1; v_gene: TRBV4-1
CDR3aa: CSVVGAEAFF; CDR3nt: TGCAGCGTCGTCGGTGCTGAAGCTTTCTTT; len: 10; abundance: many; j_gene: TRBJ1-1; d_gene: -; v_gene: TRBV29-1
CDR3aa: CASSPRPRTEMYGYTF; CDR3nt: TGTGCCAGCTCACCACGCCCGAGGACAGAGATGTATGGCTACACCTTC; len: 16; abundance: many; j_gene: TRBJ1-2; d_gene: -; v_gene: TRBV18
CDR3aa: CASSYRVTYEQYF; CDR3nt: TGTGCCAGCAGTTACCGGGTCACCTACGAGCAGTACTTC; len: 13; abundance: many; j_gene: TRBJ2-7; d_gene: -; v_gene: TRBV27
CDR3aa: CASRDEGTTEAFF; CDR3nt: TGTGCCAGCAGGGACGAGGGGACCACTGAAGCTTTCTTT; len: 13; abundance: many; j_gene: TRBJ1-1; d_gene: -; v_gene: TRBV12-3/TRBV12-4
CDR3aa: CSATGDYEQYF; CDR3nt: TGCAGTGCAACAGGGGACTACGAGCAGTACTTC; len: 11; abundance: many; j_gene: TRBJ2-7; d_gene: TRBD1; v_gene: TRBV20-1
CDR3aa: CASSFVGRTAFF; CDR3nt: TGTGCCAGCAGCTTCGTTGGTAGGACGGCTTTCTTT; len: 12; abundance: few; j_gene: TRBJ1-1; d_gene: -; v_gene: TRBV7-2
CDR3aa: CASSGLRVTTGELFF; CDR3nt: TGTGCCAGCAGCGGGTTGAGGGTAACCACCGGGGAGCTGTTTTTT; len: 15; abundance: few; j_gene: TRBJ2-2; d_gene: -; v_gene: TRBV5-5
CDR3aa: CASSINSAEKLFF; CDR3nt: TGTGCCAGTAGTATCAACTCGGCTGAAAAACTGTTTTTT; len: 13; abundance: few; j_gene: TRBJ1-4; d_gene: -; v_gene: TRBV19
CDR3aa: CASRQNRVRETQYF; CDR3nt: TGTGCCAGCAGACAAAACAGGGTACGGGAGACCCAGTACTTC; len: 14; abundance: -; j_gene: TRBJ2-5; d_gene: -; v_gene: TRBV11-2
CDR3aa: CASSLSRGIDGYTF; CDR3nt: TGTGCCAGCAGCTTATCCCGTGGAATAGATGGCTACACCTTC; len: 14; abundance: many; j_gene: TRBJ1-2; d_gene: -; v_gene: TRBV11-2
CDR3aa: CASSFGTGTSHSPLHF; CDR3nt: TGTGCCAGCAGCTTCGGGACGGGAACAAGTCATTCACCCCTCCACTTT; len: 16; abundance: -; j_gene: TRBJ1-6; d_gene: -; v_gene: TRBV11-2
CDR3aa: CASSVGSREQYF; CDR3nt: TGTGCCAGCAGTGTAGGGTCGCGCGAGCAGTACTTC; len: 12; abundance: many; j_gene: TRBJ2-7; d_gene: -; v_gene: TRBV2
CDR3aa: CASRRTVLWTGELFF; CDR3nt: TGTGCCAGCAGACGGACAGTACTTTGGACCGGGGAGCTGTTTTTT; len: 15; abundance: -; j_gene: TRBJ2-2; d_gene: -; v_gene: TRBV6-1
CDR3aa: CAILEYGANVLTF; CDR3nt: TGTGCCATCCTAGAGTACGGGGCCAACGTCCTGACTTTC; len: 13; abundance: few; j_gene: TRBJ2-6; d_gene: -; v_gene: TRBV10-3
CDR3aa: CASSLPGVSGELFF; CDR3nt: TGTGCCAGCAGCTTACCAGGGGTTTCCGGGGAGCTGTTTTTT; len: 14; abundance: many; j_gene: TRBJ2-2; d_gene: -; v_gene: TRBV5-6
CDR3aa: CSALRDYSNQPQHF; CDR3nt: TGCAGTGCTCTCCGGGACTATAGCAATCAGCCCCAGCATTTT; len: 14; abundance: -; j_gene: TRBJ1-5; d_gene: -; v_gene: TRBV20-1
CDR3aa: CASSPTHPTGGRYEQYF; CDR3nt: TGTGCCAGCTCACCGACGCACCCTACAGGGGGCCGGTACGAGCAGTACTTC; len: 17; abundance: -; j_gene: TRBJ2-7; d_gene: TRBD1; v_gene: TRBV2
CDR3aa: CSAVPGLSSREQYF; CDR3nt: TGCAGTGCTGTACCCGGACTGAGCTCTCGCGAGCAGTACTTC; len: 14; abundance: many; j_gene: TRBJ2-7; d_gene: -; v_gene: TRBV20-1
CDR3aa: CAWTGTPTGELFF; CDR3nt: TGTGCCTGGACCGGGACGCCCACCGGGGAGCTGTTTTTT; len: 13; abundance: many; j_gene: TRBJ2-2; d_gene: -; v_gene: TRBV30
CDR3aa: CATSDWTQDYGYTF; CDR3nt: TGTGCCACCAGTGACTGGACACAAGACTATGGCTACACCTTC; len: 14; abundance: -; j_gene: TRBJ1-2; d_gene: -; v_gene: TRBV24-1
CDR3aa: CAKKHGDSSSYEQYF; CDR3nt: TGCGCCAAGAAACATGGGGACAGCTCTTCCTACGAGCAGTACTTC; len: 15; abundance: -; j_gene: TRBJ2-7; d_gene: TRBD1; v_gene: TRBV5-1
CDR3aa: CASRKEAGGPNEQFF; CDR3nt: TGCGCCAGCAGGAAGGAGGCGGGAGGGCCGAATGAGCAGTTCTTC; len: 15; abundance: few; j_gene: TRBJ2-1; d_gene: TRBD2; v_gene: TRBV5-1
CDR3aa: CASEDSGQGKDNEQFF; CDR3nt: TGTGCCAGCGAAGATTCGGGGCAGGGAAAGGACAATGAGCAGTTCTTC; len: 16; abundance: many; j_gene: TRBJ2-1; d_gene: -; v_gene: TRBV7-9
CDR3aa: CASSPPLGGARGNQPQHF; CDR3nt: TGTGCCAGCTCACCACCGCTGGGGGGGGCGAGGGGCAATCAGCCCCAGCATTTT; len: 18; abundance: few; j_gene: TRBJ1-5; d_gene: -; v_gene: TRBV7-2
CDR3aa: CASSYLNPTGGDTGTKSSYEQYF; CDR3nt: TGTGCCAGCAGTTACTTAAACCCGACAGGGGGAGATACCGGGACTAAAAGCTCCTACGAGCAGTACTTC; len: 23; abundance: -; j_gene: TRBJ2-7; d_gene: TRBD1; v_gene: TRBV6-5
CDR3aa: CASSPGDLQTQYF; CDR3nt: TGTGCCAGCTCACCAGGGGACTTACAGACCCAGTACTTC; len: 13; abundance: -; j_gene: TRBJ2-5; d_gene: -; v_gene: TRBV18
CDR3aa: CAAGSNTEAFF; CDR3nt: TGTGCTGCGGGCAGTAACACTGAAGCTTTCTTT; len: 11; abundance: many; j_gene: TRBJ1-1; d_gene: -; v_gene: TRBV28
CDR3aa: CASSRGTGYGNEQFF; CDR3nt: TGTGCCAGTAGTCGCGGGACAGGGTACGGTAATGAGCAGTTCTTC; len: 15; abundance: once; j_gene: TRBJ2-1; d_gene: TRBD1; v_gene: TRBV19
CDR3aa: CAIRTGLAGTTDTQYF; CDR3nt: TGTGCCATCAGGACGGGACTAGCGGGAACCACAGATACGCAGTATTTT; len: 16; abundance: many; j_gene: TRBJ2-3; d_gene: TRBD2; v_gene: TRBV10-3
CDR3aa: CASSLVTSRLDTQYF; CDR3nt: TGCGCCAGCAGCTTGGTCACTAGCCGCCTCGATACGCAGTATTTT; len: 15; abundance: many; j_gene: TRBJ2-3; d_gene: -; v_gene: TRBV5-1
CDR3aa: CASRTATNTGELFF; CDR3nt: TGTGCCTCAAGGACAGCAACGAACACCGGGGAGCTGTTTTTT; len: 14; abundance: many; j_gene: TRBJ2-2; d_gene: -; v_gene: TRBV6-1